A single T cell receptor (beta chain) is shown here with its context. Its antigen remains unknown. This sample is part of a study of OX40 agonist ivuxolimab in advanced cancers. The wider study: While on treatment, patients had intravenous ivuxolimab at 0.01 to 10 mg/kg every 2 weeks. Study-wide findings and caveats: The average count of expanded clones was higher among CD8+ T cells than among CD4+.

CDR3 length equals 13 residues. V was pared by 5 bases and J by 2 bases, with 10 bases between. Germline CDR1 and CDR2: MNHEY and SMNVEV (reference sequence). Patients were ruled out by autoimmune disease history or systemic immunosuppression. Blood sampling was done at baseline, cycle 4 day 1, and cycle 7 day 1. The repertoire was sequenced with immunoSEQ multiplex PCR; TCRdb's copy has only in-frame clones and lacks some. The sample lists fewer than 70,000 clones, 77% occurring once. The material was CD4+ or CD8+ T cells sorted from blood, obtained in a trial of the OX40 agonist ivuxolimab. The source is an adult with an advanced solid tumor such as melanoma, head and neck, liver or kidney cancer. J is TRBJ2-7 and V is TRBV27; D not resolved. DNA for the CDR3: TGTGCCAGCAGTGCCTTAACCACCTACGAGCAGTACTTC. Encoded protein: CASSALTTYEQYF.